The rows below give T cell receptor beta chains drawn from one sample of a study of T cell responses to AZD1222 COVID-19 vaccine. Measured with immunoSEQ multiplex PCR; TCRdb has only the in-frame clones, and not every one. Found here are around 95,000 clones, around 87% of them singletons; the top ten hold under 4.5%. Sequencing was performed on peripheral blood, taken on day 0 of MenACWY control vaccination. These TCRs come from an adult in good health. The CDR3 runs from the conserved cysteine through the conserved F or W. A D gene is named only where the DNA matches it firmly. The size of a clone is reported for some rows only, either as once, few or many, or as a class for expanded clones.

>TRBJ1-2|TRBD1|NA|TRBV9
CASSIRQGSYGYTF
TGTGCCAGCAGCATCCGACAGGGAAGCTATGGCTACACCTTC
>TRBJ2-7|NA|NA|TRBV6-5
CASSSSSYEQYF
TGTGCCAGCAGTTCTTCCAGCTACGAGCAGTACTTC
>TRBJ2-3|NA|once|TRBV29-1
CSAGLETRDTQYF
TGCAGCGCCGGACTGGAAACGAGAGATACGCAGTATTTT
>TRBJ1-4|NA|few|TRBV9
CASSPRDQGSEKLFF
TGTGCCAGCAGCCCTAGGGACCAAGGCTCGGAAAAACTGTTTTTT
>TRBJ2-7|TRBD2|NA|TRBV5-1
CASSLAQRGWSSYEQYF
TGCGCCAGCAGCTTGGCCCAGCGGGGGTGGTCCTCCTACGAGCAGTACTTC
>TRBJ1-2|NA|few|TRBV27
CASSPGSAYSNYGYTF
TGTGCCAGCAGTCCCGGTTCAGCTTACTCCAACTATGGCTACACCTTC
>TRBJ2-1|TRBD2|NA|TRBV27
CASSPPGTSGRISYNEQFF
TGTGCCAGCAGTCCCCCCGGGACTAGCGGGAGAATCTCCTACAATGAGCAGTTCTTC
>TRBJ2-3|TRBD2|NA|TRBV11-2
CASSLQRGLAGGRRQYF
TGTGCCAGCAGCTTACAACGGGGGCTAGCGGGAGGCCGACGGCAGTATTTT
>TRBJ2-3|NA|NA|TRBV14
CASSQGPLGDTQYF
TGTGCCAGCAGCCAAGGGCCCCTCGGGGATACGCAGTATTTT
>TRBJ1-2|TRBD1|few|TRBV11-2
CASSPGTGDFYGYTF
TGTGCCAGCAGCCCCGGGACAGGGGATTTCTATGGCTACACCTTC
>TRBJ1-6|NA|NA|TRBV4-3
CASSQERGSGWKGSYNSPLHF
TGCGCCAGCAGCCAAGAGAGGGGAAGCGGGTGGAAGGGCTCCTATAATTCACCCCTCCACTTT
>TRBJ2-1|NA|NA|TRBV2
CASSLTRSNEQFF
TGTGCCAGCAGTTTGACTAGGAGCAATGAGCAGTTCTTC
>TRBJ1-1|NA|NA|TRBV6-5
CASTPNPERLEAFF
TGTGCCAGCACCCCCAATCCGGAGCGACTTGAAGCTTTCTTT
>TRBJ2-5|NA|NA|TRBV6-6
CASSRGLGETQYF
TGTGCCAGCAGCCGCGGATTGGGGGAGACCCAGTACTTC
>TRBJ2-7|NA|NA|TRBV5-4
CASSLGTGAQYEQYF
TGTGCCAGCAGCTTGGGGACGGGGGCACAATACGAGCAGTACTTC
>TRBJ1-1|TRBD1|NA|TRBV4-3
CASSQVRGGLNTEAFF
TGCGCCAGCAGCCAAGTAAGAGGGGGCTTGAACACTGAAGCTTTCTTT
>TRBJ2-5|NA|NA|TRBV9
CASTPGPGGLETQYF
TGTGCCAGCACCCCCGGGCCAGGCGGGCTAGAGACCCAGTACTTC
>TRBJ1-4|NA|few|TRBV4-2
CASSQIGRESNEKLFF
TGTGCCAGCAGCCAAATTGGGCGGGAGTCTAATGAAAAACTGTTTTTT
>TRBJ1-2|NA|NA|TRBV6-5
CASTTPLNGYTF
TGTGCCAGCACGACACCCCTCAATGGCTACACCTTC
>TRBJ1-5|NA|NA|TRBV6-1
CASSEGGGSQPQHF
TGTGCCAGCAGTGAAGGTGGGGGGTCTCAGCCCCAGCATTTT
>TRBJ1-2|TRBD1|NA|TRBV27
CASSYFNRGGKGVDGYTF
TGTGCCAGCAGTTATTTTAACAGGGGAGGAAAAGGGGTCGATGGCTACACCTTC
>TRBJ1-5|NA|NA|TRBV24-1
CATSDDNQPQHF
TGTGCCACCAGTGACGATAATCAGCCCCAGCATTTT
>TRBJ2-7|NA|NA|TRBV6-5
CASGELGYEQYF
TGTGCCAGCGGGGAGTTGGGCTACGAGCAGTACTTC
>TRBJ2-7|NA|NA|TRBV6-5
CASRRQRVDEQYF
TGTGCCAGCAGGCGACAGCGGGTTGACGAGCAGTACTTC
>TRBJ1-5|NA|NA|TRBV11-2
CASSLAPVDQPQHF
TGTGCCAGCAGCTTAGCGCCAGTCGACCAGCCCCAGCATTTT
>TRBJ2-2|NA|NA|TRBV5-1
CASRQGGFATGELFF
TGCGCCAGCAGACAGGGGGGGTTCGCCACCGGGGAGCTGTTTTTT
>TRBJ1-1|NA|NA|TRBV15
CATSVNLNTEAFF
TGTGCCACCAGCGTCAACCTGAACACTGAAGCTTTCTTT
>TRBJ2-2|TRBD1|NA|TRBV19
CASATGDGSGELFF
TGTGCCAGTGCGACAGGGGATGGTTCCGGGGAGCTGTTTTTT
>TRBJ1-3|NA|NA|TRBV28
CASSSENSGNTIYF
TGTGCCAGCAGTTCTGAGAACTCTGGAAACACCATATATTTT
>TRBJ2-7|TRBD2|NA|TRBV4-3
CASSQELLAGGSYEQYF
TGCGCCAGCAGCCAAGAGTTACTAGCGGGAGGATCCTACGAGCAGTACTTC
>TRBJ2-7|TRBD2|NA|TRBV11-2
CASSLSGMEYEQYF
TGTGCCAGCAGCTTAAGCGGGATGGAGTACGAGCAGTACTTC
>TRBJ2-5|TRBD1|NA|TRBV2
CASSIGGAETQYF
TGTGCCAGCAGCATAGGGGGCGCCGAGACCCAGTACTTC
>TRBJ1-2|NA|NA|TRBV5-1
CASSFQQGEEDGYTF
TGCGCCAGCAGTTTTCAACAGGGCGAAGAGGATGGCTACACCTTC
>TRBJ2-7|TRBD2|NA|TRBV4-3
CASSLKSGGPYEQYF
TGCGCCAGCAGCCTTAAGAGCGGGGGGCCATACGAGCAGTACTTC
>TRBJ2-7|NA|NA|TRBV11-2
CASSLESSYEQYF
TGTGCCAGCAGCTTAGAATCGTCCTACGAGCAGTACTTC
>TRBJ1-1|TRBD1|NA|TRBV6-1
CASSPQGAKEAFF
TGTGCCAGCAGTCCTCAGGGGGCGAAAGAAGCTTTCTTT
>TRBJ2-3|TRBD1|NA|TRBV5-1
CASRRQGSTDTQYF
TGCGCCAGCAGAAGACAGGGGTCCACAGATACGCAGTATTTT
>TRBJ2-7|TRBD1|NA|TRBV30
CAWTRDSRYEQYF
TGTGCCTGGACACGGGACAGCCGCTACGAGCAGTACTTC
>TRBJ1-5|NA|NA|TRBV15
CATSRGQGNQPQHF
TGTGCCACCAGCAGAGGGCAGGGCAATCAGCCCCAGCATTTT
>TRBJ2-3|TRBD1|once|TRBV5-1
CASSEDRGPDTQYF
TGCGCCAGCAGCGAGGACAGGGGGCCAGATACGCAGTATTTT
>TRBJ2-7|NA|NA|TRBV6-5
CASSYQETYEQYF
TGTGCCAGCAGTTATCAGGAGACCTACGAGCAGTACTTC
>TRBJ1-2|NA|few|TRBV5-1
CASSPGAGETYGYTF
TGCGCCAGCAGCCCGGGGGCGGGGGAGACTTATGGCTACACCTTC
>TRBJ2-2|NA|NA|TRBV4-1
CASSQDSPDSPNTGELFF
TGCGCCAGCAGCCAAGACTCTCCGGACAGTCCGAACACCGGGGAGCTGTTTTTT
>TRBJ1-6|TRBD1|NA|TRBV7-2
CASSKNGQGSNSPLHF
TGTGCCAGCAGCAAGAACGGACAGGGTTCTAATTCACCCCTCCACTTT
>TRBJ2-1|TRBD2|NA|TRBV5-1
CASSLEGAGGANEQFF
TGCGCCAGCAGCTTGGAGGGAGCGGGAGGGGCAAATGAGCAGTTCTTC
>TRBJ1-5|TRBD1|NA|TRBV27
CASSLNTGGNQPQHF
TGTGCCAGCAGTTTAAACACAGGGGGCAATCAGCCCCAGCATTTT
>TRBJ2-7|NA|NA|TRBV7-3
CASSPQGGYEQYF
TGTGCCAGCAGCCCCCAGGGGGGCTACGAGCAGTACTTC
>TRBJ2-3|TRBD2|NA|TRBV5-1
CASSLAGGQVTDTQYF
TGCGCCAGCAGCTTAGCGGGGGGGCAGGTCACAGATACGCAGTATTTT
>TRBJ2-1|TRBD2|NA|TRBV28
CASSLLAGGPSDEQFF
TGTGCCAGCAGTCTCTTAGCGGGAGGGCCCTCGGATGAGCAGTTCTTC
>TRBJ2-7|TRBD2|NA|TRBV7-2
CASSLLAGGREQYF
TGTGCCAGCAGCTTGCTAGCGGGAGGGCGCGAGCAGTACTTC
>TRBJ2-5|NA|NA|TRBV19
CASSMEGAAWETQYF
TGTGCCAGTAGTATGGAGGGGGCGGCATGGGAGACCCAGTACTTC
>TRBJ1-5|NA|NA|TRBV7-9
CASSLVGRGQPQHF
TGTGCCAGCAGCTTAGTGGGGCGCGGACAGCCCCAGCATTTT
>TRBJ2-1|TRBD2|NA|TRBV28
CASSPGGEGLREQFF
TGTGCCAGCAGTCCAGGAGGGGAGGGCCTACGGGAGCAGTTCTTC
>TRBJ2-1|TRBD1|NA|TRBV6-5
CASSRTGFNEQFF
TGTGCCAGCAGCCGGACAGGATTCAATGAGCAGTTCTTC
>TRBJ1-4|TRBD1|NA|TRBV19
CASSMAGGEKLFF
TGTGCCAGTAGTATGGCAGGGGGTGAAAAACTGTTTTTT
>TRBJ2-7|TRBD2|NA|TRBV7-2
CASSPGGVGSYEQYF
TGTGCCAGCAGTCCGGGAGGGGTCGGCTCCTACGAGCAGTACTTC